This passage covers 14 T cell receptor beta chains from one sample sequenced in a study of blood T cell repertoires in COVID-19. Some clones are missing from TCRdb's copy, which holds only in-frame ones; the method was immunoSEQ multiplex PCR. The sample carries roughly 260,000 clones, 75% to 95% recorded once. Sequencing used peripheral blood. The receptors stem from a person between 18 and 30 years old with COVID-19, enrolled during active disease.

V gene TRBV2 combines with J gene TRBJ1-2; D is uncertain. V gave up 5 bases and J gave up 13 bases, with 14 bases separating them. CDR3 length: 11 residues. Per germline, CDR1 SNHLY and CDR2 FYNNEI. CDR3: CASSRSLRVTF. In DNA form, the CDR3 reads TGTGCCAGCAGTAGAAGCCTACGGGTCACCTTC.

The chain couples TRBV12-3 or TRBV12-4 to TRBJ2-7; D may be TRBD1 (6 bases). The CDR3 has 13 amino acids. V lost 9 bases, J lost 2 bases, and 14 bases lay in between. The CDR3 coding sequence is TGTGCCAGGGACGAACAGGGTCCCTACGAGCAGTACTTC. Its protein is CARDEQGPYEQYF.

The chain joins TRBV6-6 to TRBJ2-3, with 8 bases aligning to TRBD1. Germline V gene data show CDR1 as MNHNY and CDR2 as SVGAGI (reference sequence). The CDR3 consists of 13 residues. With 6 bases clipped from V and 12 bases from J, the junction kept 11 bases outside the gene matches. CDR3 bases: TGTGCCAGCAGAGAACCTTCAGGGGGCCTACAGTATTTT. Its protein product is CASREPSGGLQYF.

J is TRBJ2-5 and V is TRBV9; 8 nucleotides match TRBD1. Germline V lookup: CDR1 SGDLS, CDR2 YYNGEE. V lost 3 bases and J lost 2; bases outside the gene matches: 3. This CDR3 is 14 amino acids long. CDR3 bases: TGTGCCAGCAGCGCGGGACAGGTGCAAGAGACCCAGTACTTC. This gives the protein CASSAGQVQETQYF.

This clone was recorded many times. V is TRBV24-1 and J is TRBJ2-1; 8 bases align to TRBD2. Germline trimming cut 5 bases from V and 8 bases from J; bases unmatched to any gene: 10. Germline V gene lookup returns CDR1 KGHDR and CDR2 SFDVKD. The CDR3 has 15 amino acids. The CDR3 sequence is CATSGTKRESDEQFF. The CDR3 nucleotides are TGTGCCACCAGTGGGACTAAGCGGGAGTCGGATGAGCAGTTCTTC.

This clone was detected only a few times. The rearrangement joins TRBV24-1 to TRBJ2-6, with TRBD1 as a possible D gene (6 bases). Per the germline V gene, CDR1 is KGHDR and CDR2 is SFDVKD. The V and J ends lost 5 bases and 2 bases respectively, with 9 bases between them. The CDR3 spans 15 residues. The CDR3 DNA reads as TGTGCCACCAGTGGAGAGGGGGCTGGGGCCAACGTCCTGACTTTC. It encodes CATSGEGAGANVLTF.

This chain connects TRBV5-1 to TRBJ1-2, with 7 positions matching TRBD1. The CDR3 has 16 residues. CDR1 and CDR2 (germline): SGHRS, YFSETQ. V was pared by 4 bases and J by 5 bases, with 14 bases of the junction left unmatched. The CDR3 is CASSEISGTESYGYTF. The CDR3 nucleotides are TGCGCCAGCAGCGAGATCTCCGGGACAGAGAGTTATGGCTACACCTTC.

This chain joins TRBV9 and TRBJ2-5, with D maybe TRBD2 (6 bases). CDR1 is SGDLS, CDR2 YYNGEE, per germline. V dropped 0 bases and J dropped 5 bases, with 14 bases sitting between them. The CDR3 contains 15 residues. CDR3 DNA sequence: TGTGCCAGCAGCGTAGGTGGACTACAATCGGAGACCCAGTACTTC. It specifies CASSVGGLQSETQYF.

For the CDR3, the DNA is TGTGCCAGCAGTGAAACAGGGGGCGCAAGATCTGGCTACACCTTC. Its translation is CASSETGGARSGYTF. The chain combines TRBV9 with TRBJ1-2; TRBD1 agrees at 9 bases. CDR1 and CDR2 (germline): SGDLS, YYNGEE. After removal of 5 bases from V and 7 bases from J, the junction contained 12 bases not matched to a gene. The CDR3 spans 15 residues.

The CDR3 DNA is TGTGCCAGCACCTCCCCCGGAGAGACCCAGTACTTC. Its protein product is CASTSPGETQYF. The chain has TRBV6-5 and TRBJ2-5; D is ambiguous. CDR1 and CDR2 (germline): MNHEY, SVGAGI. V was shortened by 7 bases and J by 4 bases, with 10 bases between the two germline ends. This CDR3 region has 12 residues.

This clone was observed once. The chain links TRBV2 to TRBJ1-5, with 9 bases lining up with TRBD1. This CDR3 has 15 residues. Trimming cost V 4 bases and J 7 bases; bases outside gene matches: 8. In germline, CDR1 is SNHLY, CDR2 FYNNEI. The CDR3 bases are TGTGCCAGCAGTGGAACAGGGGGCATGGAACAGCCCCAGCATTTT. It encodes CASSGTGGMEQPQHF.

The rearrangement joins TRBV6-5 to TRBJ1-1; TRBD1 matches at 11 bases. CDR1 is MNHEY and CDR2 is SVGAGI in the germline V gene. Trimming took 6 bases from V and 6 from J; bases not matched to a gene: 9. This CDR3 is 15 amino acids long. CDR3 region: CASSRRTGGSSEAFF. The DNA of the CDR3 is TGTGCCAGCAGCCGTCGGACAGGGGGCAGCTCTGAAGCTTTCTTT.

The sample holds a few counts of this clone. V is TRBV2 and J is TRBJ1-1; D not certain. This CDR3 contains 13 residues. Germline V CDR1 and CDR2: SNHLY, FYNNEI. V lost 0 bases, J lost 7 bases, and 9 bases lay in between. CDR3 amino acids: CASSEAPGYEAFF. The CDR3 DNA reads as TGTGCCAGCAGTGAAGCGCCGGGATATGAAGCTTTCTTT.

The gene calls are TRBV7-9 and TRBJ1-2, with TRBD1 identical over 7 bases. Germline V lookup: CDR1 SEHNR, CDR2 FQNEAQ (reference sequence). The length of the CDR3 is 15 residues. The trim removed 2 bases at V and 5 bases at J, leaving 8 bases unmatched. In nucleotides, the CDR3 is TGTGCCAGCAGCTTACGGACAGGTGGGGCTTATGGCTACACCTTC. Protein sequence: CASSLRTGGAYGYTF.